This T cell receptor beta chain was captured by sequencing in a study of T cell changes during pregnancy in multiple sclerosis. TCRdb's copy holds only in-frame clones and misses some; the assay was immunoSEQ multiplex PCR. The table records under 55,000 clones, approximately 90% of them present only once. The germline V and J ends were trimmed by 6 bases and 2 bases, with 11 bases remaining between them. Germline V gene lookup returns CDR1 SNHLY and CDR2 FYNNEI. The CDR3 length is 14 residues. A single count supports this clone. The J gene is TRBJ1-3, the V gene TRBV2, with D maybe TRBD1 (5 bases). Sequenced input: PBMCs (not recorded whether the cells were cultured). This clonotype was sampled from a female donor with multiple sclerosis, enrolled in a pregnancy study. The DNA for the CDR3 is TGTGCCAGCAGGACGGCGGGGGCTGGAAACACCATATATTTT. Its translation: CASRTAGAGNTIYF.